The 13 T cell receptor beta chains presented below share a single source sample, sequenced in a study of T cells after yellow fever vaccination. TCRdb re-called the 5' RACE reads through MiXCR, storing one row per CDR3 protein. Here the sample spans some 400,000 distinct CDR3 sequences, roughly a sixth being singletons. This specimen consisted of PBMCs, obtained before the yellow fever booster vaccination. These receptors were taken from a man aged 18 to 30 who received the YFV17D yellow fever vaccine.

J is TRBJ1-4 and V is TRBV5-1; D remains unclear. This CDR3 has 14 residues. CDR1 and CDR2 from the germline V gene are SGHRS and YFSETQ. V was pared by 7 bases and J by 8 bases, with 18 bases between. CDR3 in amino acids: CASGPSGLGEKLFF. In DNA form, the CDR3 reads TGCGCCAGCGGACCCTCGGGCCTGGGGGAAAAACTGTTTTTT.

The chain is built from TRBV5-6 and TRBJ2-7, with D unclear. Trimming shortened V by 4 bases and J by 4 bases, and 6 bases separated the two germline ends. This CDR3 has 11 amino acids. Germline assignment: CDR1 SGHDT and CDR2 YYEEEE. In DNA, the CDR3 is TGTGCCAGCAGCCCCTCGTACGAGCAGTACGTC. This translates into CASSPSYEQYV.

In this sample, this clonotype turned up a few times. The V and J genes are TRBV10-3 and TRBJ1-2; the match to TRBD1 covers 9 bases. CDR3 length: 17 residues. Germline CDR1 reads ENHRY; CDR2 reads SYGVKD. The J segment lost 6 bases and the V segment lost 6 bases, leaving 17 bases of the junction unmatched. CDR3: CAIRTPPGQGYLDGYTF. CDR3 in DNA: TGTGCCATCAGGACCCCCCCGGGACAGGGATATTTGGATGGCTACACCTTC.

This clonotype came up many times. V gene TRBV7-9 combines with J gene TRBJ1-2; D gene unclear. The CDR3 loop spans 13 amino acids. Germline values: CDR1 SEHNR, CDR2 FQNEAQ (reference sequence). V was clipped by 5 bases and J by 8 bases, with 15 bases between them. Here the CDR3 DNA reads TGTGCCAGCAGCGTCGGGAGGCTTGAGGGCTACACCTTC. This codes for CASSVGRLEGYTF.

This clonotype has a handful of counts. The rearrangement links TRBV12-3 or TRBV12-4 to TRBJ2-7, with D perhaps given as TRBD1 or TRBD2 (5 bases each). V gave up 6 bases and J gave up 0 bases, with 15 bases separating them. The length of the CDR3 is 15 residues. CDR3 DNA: TGTGCCAGCAGCTTTGGGGGTTTCAGCTCCTACGAGCAGTACTTC. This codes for CASSFGGFSSYEQYF.

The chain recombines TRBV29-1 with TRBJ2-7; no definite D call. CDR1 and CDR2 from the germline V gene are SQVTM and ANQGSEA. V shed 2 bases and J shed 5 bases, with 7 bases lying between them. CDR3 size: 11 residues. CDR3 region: CSVEFLNEQYF. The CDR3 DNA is TGCAGCGTTGAATTTCTCAACGAGCAGTACTTC.

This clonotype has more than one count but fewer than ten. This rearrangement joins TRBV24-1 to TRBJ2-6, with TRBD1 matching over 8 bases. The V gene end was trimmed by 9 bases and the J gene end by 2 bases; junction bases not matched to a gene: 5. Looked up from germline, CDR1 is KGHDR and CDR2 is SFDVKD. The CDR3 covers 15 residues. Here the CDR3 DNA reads TGTGCCACCCCCAGGGGGCTGACTGGGGCCAACGTCCTGACTTTC. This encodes CATPRGLTGANVLTF.

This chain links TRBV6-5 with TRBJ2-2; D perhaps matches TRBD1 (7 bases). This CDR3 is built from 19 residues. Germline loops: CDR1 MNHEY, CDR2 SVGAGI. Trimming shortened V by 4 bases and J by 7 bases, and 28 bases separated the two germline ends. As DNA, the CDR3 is TGTGCCAGCAGTTGGGGACCCGCGGGACAGTCGGTTGTCAGCGGGGAGCTGTTTTTT. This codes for CASSWGPAGQSVVSGELFF.

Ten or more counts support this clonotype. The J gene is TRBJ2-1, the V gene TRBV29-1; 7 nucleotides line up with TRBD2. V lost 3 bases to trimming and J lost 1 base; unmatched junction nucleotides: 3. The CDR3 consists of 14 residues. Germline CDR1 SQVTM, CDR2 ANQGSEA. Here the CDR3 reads CSVDRSGSYNEQFF. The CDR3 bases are TGCAGCGTTGACCGTAGCGGGTCCTACAATGAGCAGTTCTTC.

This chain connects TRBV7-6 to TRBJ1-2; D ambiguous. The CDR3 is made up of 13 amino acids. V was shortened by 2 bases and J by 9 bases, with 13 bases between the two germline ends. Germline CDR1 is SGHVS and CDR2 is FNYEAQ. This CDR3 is CASSLPQGESYTF. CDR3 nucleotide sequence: TGTGCCAGCAGCTTACCCCAAGGAGAAAGCTACACCTTC.

The CDR3 sequence: CSVGQSNSYEQYF. The CDR3 bases are TGCAGCGTCGGACAGAGTAACTCCTACGAGCAGTACTTC. The chain has TRBV29-1 and TRBJ2-7, with D tentatively TRBD1 (6 bases). Trimming left V 6 bases short and J 0 bases short, with 12 bases between. The germline V gene has CDR1 SQVTM and CDR2 ANQGSEA. The CDR3 covers 13 residues.

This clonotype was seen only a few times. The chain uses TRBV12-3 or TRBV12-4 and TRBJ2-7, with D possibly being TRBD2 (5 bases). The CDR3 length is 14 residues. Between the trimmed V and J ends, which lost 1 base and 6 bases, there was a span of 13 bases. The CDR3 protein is CASSLVGFSGEQYF. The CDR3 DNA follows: TGTGCCAGCAGTTTAGTGGGGTTCAGCGGCGAGCAGTACTTC.

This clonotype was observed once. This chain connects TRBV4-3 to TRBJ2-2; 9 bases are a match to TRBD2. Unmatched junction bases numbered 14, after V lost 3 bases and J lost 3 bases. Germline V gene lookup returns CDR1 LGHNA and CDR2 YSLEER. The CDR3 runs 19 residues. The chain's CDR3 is CASSHAPGGGGAYTGELFF. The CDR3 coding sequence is TGCGCCAGCAGCCACGCACCGGGGGGCGGGGGGGCATACACCGGGGAGCTGTTTTTT.